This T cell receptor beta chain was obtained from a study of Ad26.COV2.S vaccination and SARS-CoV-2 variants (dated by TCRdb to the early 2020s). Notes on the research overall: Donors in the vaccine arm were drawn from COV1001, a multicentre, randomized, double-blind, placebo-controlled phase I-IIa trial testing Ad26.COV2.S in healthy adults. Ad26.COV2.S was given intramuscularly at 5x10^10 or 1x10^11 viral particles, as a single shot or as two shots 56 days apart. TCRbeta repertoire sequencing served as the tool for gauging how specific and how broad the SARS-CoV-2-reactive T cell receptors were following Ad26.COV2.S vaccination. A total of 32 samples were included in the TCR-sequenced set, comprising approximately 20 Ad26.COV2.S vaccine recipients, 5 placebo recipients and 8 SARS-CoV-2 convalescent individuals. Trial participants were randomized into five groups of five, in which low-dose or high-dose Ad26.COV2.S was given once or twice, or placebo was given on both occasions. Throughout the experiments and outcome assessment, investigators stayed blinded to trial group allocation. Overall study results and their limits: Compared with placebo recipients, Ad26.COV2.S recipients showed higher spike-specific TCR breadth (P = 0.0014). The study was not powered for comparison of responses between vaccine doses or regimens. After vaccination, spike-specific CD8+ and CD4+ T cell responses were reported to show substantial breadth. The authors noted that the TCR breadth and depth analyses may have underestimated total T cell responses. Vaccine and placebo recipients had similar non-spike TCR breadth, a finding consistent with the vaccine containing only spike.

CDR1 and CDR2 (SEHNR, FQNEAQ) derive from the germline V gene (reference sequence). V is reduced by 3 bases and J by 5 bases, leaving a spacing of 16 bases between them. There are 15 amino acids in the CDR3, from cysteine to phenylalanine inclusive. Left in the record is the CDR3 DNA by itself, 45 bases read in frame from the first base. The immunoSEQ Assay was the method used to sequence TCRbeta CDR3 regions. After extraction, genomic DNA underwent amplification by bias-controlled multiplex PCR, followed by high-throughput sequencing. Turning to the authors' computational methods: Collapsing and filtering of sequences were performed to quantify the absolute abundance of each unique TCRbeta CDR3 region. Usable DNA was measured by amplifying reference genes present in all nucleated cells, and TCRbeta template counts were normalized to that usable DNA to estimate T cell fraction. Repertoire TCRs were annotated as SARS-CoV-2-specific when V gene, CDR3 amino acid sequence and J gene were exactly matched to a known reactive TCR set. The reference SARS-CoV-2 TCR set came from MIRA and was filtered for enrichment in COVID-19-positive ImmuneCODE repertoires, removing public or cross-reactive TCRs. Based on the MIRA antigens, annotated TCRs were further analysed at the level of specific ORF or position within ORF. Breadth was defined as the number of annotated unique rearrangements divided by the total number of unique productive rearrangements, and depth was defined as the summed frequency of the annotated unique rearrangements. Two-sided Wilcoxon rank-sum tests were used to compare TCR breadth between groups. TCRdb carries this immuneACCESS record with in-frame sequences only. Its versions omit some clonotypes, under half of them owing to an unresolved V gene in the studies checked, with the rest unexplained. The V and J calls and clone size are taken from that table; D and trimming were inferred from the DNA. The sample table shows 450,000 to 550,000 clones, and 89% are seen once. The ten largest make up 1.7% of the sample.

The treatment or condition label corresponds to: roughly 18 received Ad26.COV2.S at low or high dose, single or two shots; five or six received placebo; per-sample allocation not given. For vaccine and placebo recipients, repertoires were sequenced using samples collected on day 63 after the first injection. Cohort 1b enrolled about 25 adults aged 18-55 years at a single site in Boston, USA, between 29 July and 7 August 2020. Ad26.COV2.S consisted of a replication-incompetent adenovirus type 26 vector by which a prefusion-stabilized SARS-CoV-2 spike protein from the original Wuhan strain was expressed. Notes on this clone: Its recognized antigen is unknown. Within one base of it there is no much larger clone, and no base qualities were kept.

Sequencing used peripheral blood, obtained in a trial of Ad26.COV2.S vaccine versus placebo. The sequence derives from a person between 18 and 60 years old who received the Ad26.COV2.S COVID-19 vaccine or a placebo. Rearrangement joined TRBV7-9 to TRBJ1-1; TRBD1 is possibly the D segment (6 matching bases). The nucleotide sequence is TGTGCCAGCAGCTTCCAACCGGGACACTCGACTGAAGCTTTCTTT. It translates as CASSFQPGHSTEAFF.